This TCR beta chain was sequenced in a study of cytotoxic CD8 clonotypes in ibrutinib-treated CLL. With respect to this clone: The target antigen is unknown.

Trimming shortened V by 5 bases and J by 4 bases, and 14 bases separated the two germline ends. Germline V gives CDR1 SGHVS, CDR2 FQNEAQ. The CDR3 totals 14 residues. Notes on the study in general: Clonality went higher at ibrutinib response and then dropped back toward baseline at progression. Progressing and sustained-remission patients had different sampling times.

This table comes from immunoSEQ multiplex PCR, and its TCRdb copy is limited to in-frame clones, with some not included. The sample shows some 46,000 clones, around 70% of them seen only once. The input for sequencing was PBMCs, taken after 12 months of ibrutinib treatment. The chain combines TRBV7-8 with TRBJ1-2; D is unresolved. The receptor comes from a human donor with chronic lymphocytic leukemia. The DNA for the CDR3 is TGTGCCAGCAGCCCCCCCGGATCACCCTATGGCTACACCTTC. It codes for CASSPPGSPYGYTF.